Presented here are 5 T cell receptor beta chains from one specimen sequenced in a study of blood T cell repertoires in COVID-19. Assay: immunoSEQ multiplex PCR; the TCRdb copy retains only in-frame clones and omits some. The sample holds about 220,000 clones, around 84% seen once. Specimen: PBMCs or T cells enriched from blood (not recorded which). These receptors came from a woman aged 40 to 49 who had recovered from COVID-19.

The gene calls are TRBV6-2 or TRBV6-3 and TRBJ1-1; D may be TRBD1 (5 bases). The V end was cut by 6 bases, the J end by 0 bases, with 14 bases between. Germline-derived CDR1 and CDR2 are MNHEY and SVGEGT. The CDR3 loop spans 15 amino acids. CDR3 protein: CASSERGTVNTEAFF. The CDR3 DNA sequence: TGTGCCAGCAGCGAAAGGGGCACCGTGAACACTGAAGCTTTCTTT.

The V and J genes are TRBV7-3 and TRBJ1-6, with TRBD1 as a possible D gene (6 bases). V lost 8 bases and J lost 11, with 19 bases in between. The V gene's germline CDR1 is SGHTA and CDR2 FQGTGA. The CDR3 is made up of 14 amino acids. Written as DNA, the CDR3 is TGTGCCAGCGCAGAGACAGGAGGCCTGACACCCCTCCACTTT. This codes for CASAETGGLTPLHF.

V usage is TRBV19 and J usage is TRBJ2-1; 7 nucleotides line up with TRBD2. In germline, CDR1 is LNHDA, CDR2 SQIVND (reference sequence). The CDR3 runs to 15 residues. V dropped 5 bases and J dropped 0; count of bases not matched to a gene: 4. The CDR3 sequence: CASSPSGISYNEQFF. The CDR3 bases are TGTGCCAGTAGTCCCAGCGGGATCTCCTACAATGAGCAGTTCTTC.

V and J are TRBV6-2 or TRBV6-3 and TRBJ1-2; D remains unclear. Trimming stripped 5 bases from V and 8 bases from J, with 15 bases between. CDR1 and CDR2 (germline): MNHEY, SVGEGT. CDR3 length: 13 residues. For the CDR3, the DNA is TGTGCCAGCAGTCTTATTAGCGGAACCGGCTACACCTTC. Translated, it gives CASSLISGTGYTF.

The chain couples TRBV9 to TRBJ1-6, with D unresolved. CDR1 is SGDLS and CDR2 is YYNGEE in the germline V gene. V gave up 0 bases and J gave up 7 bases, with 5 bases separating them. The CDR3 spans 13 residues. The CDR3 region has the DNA TGTGCCAGCAGCGTAGTCGGGAATTCACCCCTCCACTTT. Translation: CASSVVGNSPLHF.